This T cell receptor (beta chain) is from a study of blood T cell repertoires in COVID-19. In the study overall: Donors in the United States, Italy and Spain gave samples during acute or convalescent COVID-19.

In the authors' methods: Cell counts per sample came from amplifying reference gene primers. Assay: immunoSEQ multiplex PCR; the TCRdb copy retains only in-frame clones and omits some. V, J and clone size are those of that table, while D and trimming were read from the DNA. The table has approximately 270,000 clones, under 95% seen once; the top ten hold around 2.8%. Enrollees, roughly 18 to 90 years old, lived in approximately 25 US areas. The V end was cut by 6 bases, the J end by 4 bases, with 3 bases between. The germline V gene encodes CDR1 MNHEY and CDR2 SVGAGI. The CDR3 covers 11 residues. The rearrangement joins TRBV6-5 to TRBJ2-2; the D is unclear. Sequenced input: PBMCs or T cells enriched from blood (not recorded which). This clonotype originated in a man aged 40-49 years who had been exposed to COVID-19. The CDR3 nucleotides are TGTGCCAGCAGCTCCACCGGGGAGCTGTTTTTT. Encoded protein: CASSSTGELFF.